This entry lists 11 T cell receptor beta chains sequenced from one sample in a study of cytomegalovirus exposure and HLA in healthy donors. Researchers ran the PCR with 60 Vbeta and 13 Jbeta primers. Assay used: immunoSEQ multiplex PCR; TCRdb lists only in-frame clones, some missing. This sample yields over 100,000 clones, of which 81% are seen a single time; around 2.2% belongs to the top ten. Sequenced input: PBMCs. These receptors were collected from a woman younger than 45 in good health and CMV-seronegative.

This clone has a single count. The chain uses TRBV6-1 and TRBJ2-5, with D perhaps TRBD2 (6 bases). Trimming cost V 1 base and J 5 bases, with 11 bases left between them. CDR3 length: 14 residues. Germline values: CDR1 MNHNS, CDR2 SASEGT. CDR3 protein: CASSEGWGRETQYF. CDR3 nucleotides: TGTGCCAGCAGTGAAGGGTGGGGGAGGGAGACCCAGTACTTC.

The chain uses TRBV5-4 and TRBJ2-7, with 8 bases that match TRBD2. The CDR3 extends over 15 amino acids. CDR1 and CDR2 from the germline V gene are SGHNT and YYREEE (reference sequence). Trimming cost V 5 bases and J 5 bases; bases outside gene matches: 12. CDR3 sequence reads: CASSPGLDRPHEQYF. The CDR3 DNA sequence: TGTGCCAGCAGTCCGGGACTAGATCGACCCCACGAGCAGTACTTC.

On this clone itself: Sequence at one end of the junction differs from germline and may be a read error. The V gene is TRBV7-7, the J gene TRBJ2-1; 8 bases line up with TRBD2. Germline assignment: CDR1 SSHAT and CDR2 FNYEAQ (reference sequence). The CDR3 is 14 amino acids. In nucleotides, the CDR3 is TGTGCTAGCAGCTTAGCGGGGACAAACAATGAGCAGTTCTTC. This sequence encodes CASSLAGTNNEQFF.

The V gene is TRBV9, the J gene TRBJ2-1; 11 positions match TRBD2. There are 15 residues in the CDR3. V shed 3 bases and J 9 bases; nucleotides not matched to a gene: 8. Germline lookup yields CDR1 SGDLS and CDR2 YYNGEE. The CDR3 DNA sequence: TGTGCCAGCAGCGCGACTAGCGGGACGTCCGGTGAGCAGTTCTTC. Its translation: CASSATSGTSGEQFF.

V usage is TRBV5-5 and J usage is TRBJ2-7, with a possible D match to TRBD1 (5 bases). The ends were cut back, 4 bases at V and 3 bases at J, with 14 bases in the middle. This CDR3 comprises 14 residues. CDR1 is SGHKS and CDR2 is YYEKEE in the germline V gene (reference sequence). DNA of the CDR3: TGTGCCAGCAGCACGCTGCAGGGTAGCTACGAGCAGTACTTC. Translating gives CASSTLQGSYEQYF.

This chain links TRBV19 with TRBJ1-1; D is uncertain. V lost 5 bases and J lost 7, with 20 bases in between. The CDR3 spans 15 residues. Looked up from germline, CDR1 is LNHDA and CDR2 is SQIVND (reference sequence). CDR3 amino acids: CASSLRAGGALEAFF. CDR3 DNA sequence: TGTGCCAGTAGTCTCCGAGCTGGCGGAGCGCTTGAAGCTTTCTTT. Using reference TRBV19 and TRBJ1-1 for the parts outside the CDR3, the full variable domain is DGGITQSPKYLFRKEGQNVTLSCEQNLNHDAMYWYRQDPGQGLRLIYYSQIVNDFQKGDIAEGYSVSREKKESFPLTVTSAQKNPTAFYLCASSLRAGGALEAFFGQGTRLTVV.

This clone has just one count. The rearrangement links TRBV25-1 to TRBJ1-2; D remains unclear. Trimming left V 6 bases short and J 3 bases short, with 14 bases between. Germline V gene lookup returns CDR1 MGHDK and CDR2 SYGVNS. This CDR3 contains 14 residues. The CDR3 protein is CASRGSAGDYGYTF. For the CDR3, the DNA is TGTGCCAGCAGGGGTTCGGCCGGAGACTATGGCTACACCTTC.

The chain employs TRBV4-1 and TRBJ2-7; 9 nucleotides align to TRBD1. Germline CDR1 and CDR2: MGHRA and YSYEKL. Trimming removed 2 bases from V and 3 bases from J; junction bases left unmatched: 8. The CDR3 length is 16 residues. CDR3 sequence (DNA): TGCGCCAGCAGCCAATTACCGGGACAGGGATTCTACGAGCAGTACTTC. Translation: CASSQLPGQGFYEQYF.

CDR3 nucleotide sequence: TGTGCCACAGGAACCTATGAGGGAGCTGACGAGCAGTACTTC. This translates into CATGTYEGADEQYF. The chain is built from TRBV11-2 and TRBJ2-7; tentatively, D is TRBD2 (5 bases). The CDR3 is 14 residues long. Germline V gene lookup returns CDR1 SGHAT and CDR2 FQNNGV. V lost 10 bases to trimming and J lost 5 bases, with 21 bases between them. Together with reference TRBV11-2 and TRBJ2-7, the CDR3 gives the full variable domain: EAGVAQSPRYKIIEKRQSVAFWCNPISGHATLYWYQQILGQGPKLLIQFQNNGVVDDSQLPKDRFSAERLKGVDSTLKIQPAKLEDSAVYLCATGTYEGADEQYFGPGTRLTVT.

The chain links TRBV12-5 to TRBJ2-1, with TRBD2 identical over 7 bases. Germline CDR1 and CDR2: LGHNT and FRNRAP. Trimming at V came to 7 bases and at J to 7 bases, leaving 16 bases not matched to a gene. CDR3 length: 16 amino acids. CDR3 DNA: TGTGCTAGTGCCCTGAGGGCGGGAGCACTCCGGAATGAGCAGTTCTTC. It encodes CASALRAGALRNEQFF.

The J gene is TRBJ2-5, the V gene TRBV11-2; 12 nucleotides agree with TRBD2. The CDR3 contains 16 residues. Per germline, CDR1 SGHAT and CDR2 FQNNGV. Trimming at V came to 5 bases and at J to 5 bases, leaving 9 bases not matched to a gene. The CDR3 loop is CASSGRLAGVGETQYF. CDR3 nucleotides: TGTGCCAGCAGCGGGCGACTAGCGGGAGTTGGTGAGACCCAGTACTTC. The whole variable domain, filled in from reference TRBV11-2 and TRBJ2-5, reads EAGVAQSPRYKIIEKRQSVAFWCNPISGHATLYWYQQILGQGPKLLIQFQNNGVVDDSQLPKDRFSAERLKGVDSTLKIQPAKLEDSAVYLCASSGRLAGVGETQYFGPGTRLLVL.